The sequence of this T cell receptor (beta chain) was determined in a study of blood T cell repertoires in COVID-19. About the research overall: Both acute and convalescent COVID-19 samples were obtained from the United States, Italy and Spain. The cDNA or gDNA used as material had been derived from T cells, B-cell-depleted T cells, or PBMCs.

In the original processing: By means of reference gene primer amplification, nucleated cell counts were estimated. Only in-frame clones appear in the TCRdb table, and some are missing; sequencing was by immunoSEQ multiplex PCR. D and trimming were read from the DNA, whereas the V and J calls and clone size are those reported in that table. The sample lists 250,000 to 400,000 clones; about 90% were seen once. The Seattle site enrolled patients during active infection and followed them longitudinally. The source of this sequence is a woman aged 25 to 39 with COVID-19, enrolled during active disease. Sequencing used peripheral blood.

The CDR3 loop is CASIRAGGNEQFF. DNA of the CDR3: TGCGCCAGCATTCGAGCGGGAGGCAATGAGCAGTTCTTC. The J gene is TRBJ2-1, the V gene TRBV10-2; TRBD2 aligns across 9 bases. The V segment lost 7 bases and the J segment 6 bases; nucleotides outside the gene matches: 4. This CDR3 region has 13 residues. Germline V CDR1 and CDR2: WSHSY, SAAADI.